These 3 T cell receptor beta chains came from one sample sequenced in a study of T-cell memory formation after mild COVID-19. Using its own MiXCR run on the 5' RACE reads, TCRdb lists one record per CDR3 protein. The table shows about 140,000 distinct CDR3 sequences, with about a fifth occurring only once. The sequencing sample was made of PBMCs or a T cell subset sorted from them (not recorded which). Source of these receptors: an adult woman who had mild COVID-19 (a few samples of this study predate the infection). Cell type and time point are not known.

This chain uses TRBV20-1 with TRBJ2-3; maybe TRBD1 (6 bases). The germline V and J ends were trimmed by 3 bases and 2 bases, with 15 bases remaining between them. This CDR3 is built from 15 residues. CDR1 and CDR2 from the germline V gene are DFQATT and SNEGSKA (reference sequence). CDR3 in amino acids: CSASAHTGSTDTQYF. CDR3 coding DNA: TGCAGTGCTAGTGCCCATACAGGGTCCACAGATACGCAGTATTTT.

This clonotype was seen at least ten times. J is TRBJ2-7 and V is TRBV5-1, with D unresolved. Deletions cut 4 bases from V and 4 bases from J, with 9 bases between. From germline, CDR1 is SGHRS and CDR2 YFSETQ. CDR3 length: 12 amino acids. The DNA for the CDR3 is TGCGCCAGCAGCCCCCCCGGGTACGAGCAGTACTTC. Translated, it gives CASSPPGYEQYF.

V is TRBV7-2 and J is TRBJ2-5; weak D call: TRBD2 (7 bases). Germline values: CDR1 SGHTA, CDR2 FQGNSA. V was trimmed by 5 bases and J by 2 bases, leaving 12 bases between them. This CDR3 has 14 amino acids. The CDR3, as DNA: TGTGCCAGCAGCGTAAGGGGGGGGCAAGAGACCCAGTACTTC. Translated: CASSVRGGQETQYF. The whole variable domain, remainder taken from reference TRBV7-2 and TRBJ2-5, is GAGVSQSPSNKVTEKGKDVELRCDPISGHTALYWYRQSLGQGLEFLIYFQGNSAPDKSGLPSDRFSAERTGGSVSTLTIQRTQQEDSAVYLCASSVRGGQETQYFGPGTRLLVL.